This passage covers 18 T cell receptor beta chains from one sample sequenced in a study of blood T cell repertoires in COVID-19. Assay: immunoSEQ multiplex PCR; the TCRdb copy retains only in-frame clones and omits some. The sample lists around 150,000 clones; 75% to 90% were seen once. Material: peripheral blood. The source of these receptors is a human donor with acute or convalescent COVID-19. The donor label of this sample is uncertain.

The V call is TRBV18, the J call TRBJ2-5; no clear D. The CDR3 totals 14 residues. V dropped 5 bases and J dropped 1 base, with 11 bases sitting between them. CDR1 and CDR2 from the germline V gene are KGHSH and LQKENI. The CDR3 DNA follows: TGTGCCAGCTCAGTAGAGAGGATCCAAGAGACCCAGTACTTC. This codes for CASSVERIQETQYF.

Worth noting for this clone: The sample carries other DNA sequences with the same CDR3. V gene TRBV30 combines with J gene TRBJ1-6; 7 bases are shared with TRBD1. Germline CDR1 and CDR2: GTSNPN and SVGIG (reference sequence). V shed 1 base and J 10 bases; nucleotides not matched to a gene: 4. The CDR3 loop spans 13 amino acids. In nucleotides, the CDR3 is TGTGCCTGGAGTGGACAGGGTAACTCACCCCTCCACTTT. It is translated as CAWSGQGNSPLHF. Drawing the rest from reference TRBV30 and TRBJ1-6, the complete variable domain is SQTIHQWPATLVQPVGSPLSLECTVEGTSNPNLYWYRQAAGRGLQLLFYSVGIGQISSEVPQNLSASRPQDRQFILSSKKLLLSDSGFYLCAWSGQGNSPLHFGNGTRLTVT.

The chain carries TRBV4-1 and TRBJ2-7; 7 bases agree with TRBD2. After removal of 4 bases from V and 3 bases from J, the junction contained 9 bases not matched to a gene. The CDR3 is made up of 15 amino acids. Germline loops: CDR1 MGHRA, CDR2 YSYEKL. CDR3 nucleotide sequence: TGCGCCAGCAGCCCCAGTGGGGGGGGAGACTACGAGCAGTACTTC. It codes for CASSPSGGGDYEQYF.

This clone has a single count. V gene TRBV4-2 combines with J gene TRBJ2-1; 7 nucleotides align to TRBD1. Trimming cost V 6 bases and J 8 bases; bases outside gene matches: 7. The CDR3 runs 13 residues. CDR1 is LGHNA, CDR2 YNFKEQ, per germline. The CDR3 protein is CASRITGEDEQFF. In nucleotides, the CDR3 is TGTGCCAGCAGGATTACAGGGGAAGATGAGCAGTTCTTC.

A single count supports this clone. This chain links TRBV27 with TRBJ1-5; the match to TRBD1 covers 8 bases. The germline V gene encodes CDR1 MNHEY and CDR2 SMNVEV (reference sequence). CDR3 length equals 14 residues. V dropped 3 bases and J dropped 7; count of bases not matched to a gene: 5. The CDR3 DNA reads as TGTGCCAGCAGTTTGGGAACAGGGGGACAGCCCCAGCATTTT. Translation: CASSLGTGGQPQHF.

This chain uses TRBV25-1 with TRBJ1-1, with a weak D call TRBD1 (5 bases). The CDR3 has 14 amino acids. The germline V and J ends were trimmed by 4 bases and 0 bases, with 9 bases remaining between them. Germline V gene data show CDR1 as MGHDK and CDR2 as SYGVNS. As DNA, the CDR3 is TGTGCCAGCAGTGCCGGGGGATTGAACACTGAAGCTTTCTTT. Protein: CASSAGGLNTEAFF. Filled out from reference TRBV25-1 and TRBJ1-1, the complete variable domain reads EADIYQTPRYLVIGTGKKITLECSQTMGHDKMYWYQQDPGMELHLIHYSYGVNSTEKGDLSSESTVSRIRTEHFPLTLESARPSHTSQYLCASSAGGLNTEAFFGQGTRLTVV.

V gene TRBV19 combines with J gene TRBJ2-2; TRBD1 matches 7 bases. V trimming: 4 bases; J trimming: 2 bases; junction bases outside the gene matches: 4. This CDR3 is built from 15 residues. Germline CDR1 reads LNHDA; CDR2 reads SQIVND (reference sequence). CDR3 sequence reads: CASSKGQRNTGELFF. CDR3 nucleotide sequence: TGTGCCAGTAGTAAGGGACAGAGAAACACCGGGGAGCTGTTTTTT.

The chain recombines TRBV5-5 with TRBJ1-1, with 8 bases aligning to TRBD1. Germline loops: CDR1 SGHKS, CDR2 YYEKEE (reference sequence). Unmatched junction bases numbered 5, after V lost 3 bases and J lost 1 base. This CDR3 is built from 15 residues. The CDR3 protein is CASSSTGVTNTEAFF. The CDR3 DNA follows: TGTGCCAGCAGCTCGACAGGGGTCACGAACACTGAAGCTTTCTTT.

The rearrangement links TRBV5-1 to TRBJ1-4; the D is unclear. This CDR3 contains 16 residues. Between the trimmed V and J ends, which lost 1 base and 4 bases, there was a span of 14 bases. The germline CDR1 and CDR2 sequences are SGHRS and YFSETQ. The CDR3 coding sequence is TGCGCCAGCAGCTTGAATGGGCCCCAACTTAATGAAAAACTGTTTTTT. It translates to CASSLNGPQLNEKLFF.

This clone has more than one count but fewer than ten. V gene TRBV7-9 combines with J gene TRBJ1-1; maybe TRBD1 (6 bases). The CDR3 extends over 12 amino acids. Germline V gene data show CDR1 as SEHNR and CDR2 as FQNEAQ (reference sequence). With 11 bases removed from V and 3 bases from J, the gap between germline ends came to 13 bases. CDR3 loop: CACVRGHTEAFF. The DNA for the CDR3 is TGTGCCTGTGTCAGGGGACACACTGAAGCTTTCTTT.

The J gene is TRBJ2-7, the V gene TRBV5-1; 10 bases align to TRBD2. The V gene's germline CDR1 is SGHRS and CDR2 YFSETQ. CDR3 length: 14 amino acids. The V segment lost 5 bases and the J segment 0 bases; nucleotides outside the gene matches: 2. CDR3 in amino acids: CASSSSGSSYEQYF. As DNA, the CDR3 is TGCGCCAGCAGTTCTAGCGGGAGCTCCTACGAGCAGTACTTC.

The V and J genes are TRBV6-2 or TRBV6-3 and TRBJ1-1; D gene ambiguous. The germline V and J ends were trimmed by 6 bases and 1 base, with 9 bases remaining between them. In germline, CDR1 is MNHEY, CDR2 SVGEGT. This CDR3 has 13 amino acids. The CDR3 nucleotides are TGTGCCAGCAGCAGACTGACGAACACTGAAGCTTTCTTT. Protein sequence: CASSRLTNTEAFF.

The chain employs TRBV19 and TRBJ2-3; no reliable D call. Trimming shortened V by 5 bases and J by 5 bases, and 14 bases separated the two germline ends. CDR3 length equals 14 residues. Germline CDR1 reads LNHDA; CDR2 reads SQIVND (reference sequence). CDR3 bases: TGTGCCAGTAGTCCGTTGATCCTCAGAGATACGCAGTATTTT. It encodes CASSPLILRDTQYF.

V and J are TRBV9 and TRBJ1-6, with D possibly matching TRBD1 (6 bases). Germline CDR1 and CDR2: SGDLS and YYNGEE. V lost 0 bases to trimming and J lost 7 bases, with 8 bases between them. The CDR3 has 14 amino acids. CDR3 bases: TGTGCCAGCAGCGTAGAGGGGGTGAATTCACCCCTCCACTTT. Its protein product is CASSVEGVNSPLHF.

The chain recombines TRBV30 with TRBJ2-1; 10 bases are a match to TRBD2. CDR3 length: 18 residues. With 0 bases clipped from V and 7 bases from J, the junction kept 15 bases outside the gene matches. In germline, CDR1 is GTSNPN, CDR2 SVGIG (reference sequence). CDR3 in amino acids: CAWSVRLAGATYINEQFF. CDR3 coding DNA: TGTGCCTGGAGTGTTAGGCTAGCGGGGGCCACCTATATAAATGAGCAGTTCTTC. Full variable domain (remainder filled in from reference TRBV30 and TRBJ2-1): SQTIHQWPATLVQPVGSPLSLECTVEGTSNPNLYWYRQAAGRGLQLLFYSVGIGQISSEVPQNLSASRPQDRQFILSSKKLLLSDSGFYLCAWSVRLAGATYINEQFFGPGTRLTVL.

In its sample, this clone was seen a few times. This sequence joins TRBV6-1 and TRBJ2-1, with D tentatively TRBD1 (6 bases). V was cut by 2 bases and J by 8 bases, with 16 bases left in between. Germline loops: CDR1 MNHNS, CDR2 SASEGT. The CDR3 length is 15 residues. CDR3 protein: CASSELGGRAYEQFF. The CDR3 nucleotides read TGTGCCAGCAGTGAACTTGGGGGCCGGGCTTATGAGCAGTTCTTC.

The V and J genes are TRBV9 and TRBJ1-3, with D unresolved. V lost 0 bases and J 0 bases, leaving 7 bases between the germline ends. The germline V gene has CDR1 SGDLS and CDR2 YYNGEE. The CDR3 spans 15 residues. The CDR3, as DNA: TGTGCCAGCAGCGTAGAACTGAACTCTGGAAACACCATATATTTT. It specifies CASSVELNSGNTIYF.

The chain carries TRBV6-5 and TRBJ1-2; 8 nucleotides match TRBD1. Germline values: CDR1 MNHEY, CDR2 SVGAGI. The CDR3 has 14 amino acids. V lost 5 bases and J lost 8; bases outside the gene matches: 10. CDR3 sequence: CASSLTQGAGGYTF. Written as DNA, the CDR3 is TGTGCCAGCAGTCTCACCCAGGGGGCCGGGGGCTACACCTTC.